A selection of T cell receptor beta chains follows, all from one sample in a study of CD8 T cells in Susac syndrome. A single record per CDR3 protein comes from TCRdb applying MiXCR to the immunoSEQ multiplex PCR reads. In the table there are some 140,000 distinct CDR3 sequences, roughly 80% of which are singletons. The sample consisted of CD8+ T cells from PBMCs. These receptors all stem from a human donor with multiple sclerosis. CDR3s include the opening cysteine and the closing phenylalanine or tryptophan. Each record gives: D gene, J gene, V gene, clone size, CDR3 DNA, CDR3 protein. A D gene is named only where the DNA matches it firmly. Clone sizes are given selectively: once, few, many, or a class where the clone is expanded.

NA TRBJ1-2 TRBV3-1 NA TGTGCCAGTAGCGGGGACACCCACTTCAATAACTATGGCTACACCTTC CASSGDTHFNNYGYTF
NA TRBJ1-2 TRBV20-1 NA TGCAGTGCTAGAGCCCCTGGGGGGGGGAGGTGGTATGGCTACACCTTC CSARAPGGGRWYGYTF
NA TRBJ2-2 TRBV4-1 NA TGCGCCAGCAGCCTGCGTCGCGGGGAGCTGTTTTTT CASSLRRGELFF
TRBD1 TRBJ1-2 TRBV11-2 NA TGTGCCAGCAGCCCGATTGGGACAGACTATGGCTACACCTTC CASSPIGTDYGYTF
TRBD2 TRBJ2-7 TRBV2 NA TGTGCCAGCAGTGGGGCGGGGGGGCTTGCCTACGAGCAGTACTTC CASSGAGGLAYEQYF
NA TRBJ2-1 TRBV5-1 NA TGCGCCAGCAGCCACCACCAGGACCTCAGCTCCTACAATGAGCAGTTCTTC CASSHHQDLSSYNEQFF
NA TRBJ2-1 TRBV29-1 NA TGCAGCGTTCCCTACCCGGGACGGCAGTTCTTC CSVPYPGRQFF
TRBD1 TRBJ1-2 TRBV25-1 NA TGTGCCAGCAGTGACCCAGGGACAGGGGACGGCTACACCTTC CASSDPGTGDGYTF
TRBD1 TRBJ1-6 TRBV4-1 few TGCGCCAGCAGACACGGGACAGGGGATTCACCCCTCCACTTT CASRHGTGDSPLHF
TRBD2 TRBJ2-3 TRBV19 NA TGTGCCAGTAGTAGCGGGGGGGGCACAGATACGCAGTATTTT CASSSGGGTDTQYF
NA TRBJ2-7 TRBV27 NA TGTGCCAGCAGTTTATCCGGGACAATCTACGAGCAGTACTTC CASSLSGTIYEQYF
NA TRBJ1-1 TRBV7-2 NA TGTGCCAGCAGTTTTATAGGGGGGAACACTGAAGCTTTCTTT CASSFIGGNTEAFF
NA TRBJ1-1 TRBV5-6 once TGTGCCAGCAGCTTGAGAATGTACATGAACACTGAAGCTTTCTTT CASSLRMYMNTEAFF
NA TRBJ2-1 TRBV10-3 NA TGTGCCATCATACCTGAGGGCGTGCCGAACAATGAGCAGTTCTTC CAIIPEGVPNNEQFF
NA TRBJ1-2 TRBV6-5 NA TGTGCCAGCGGAGAGTTCCAGAACTATGGCTACACCTTC CASGEFQNYGYTF